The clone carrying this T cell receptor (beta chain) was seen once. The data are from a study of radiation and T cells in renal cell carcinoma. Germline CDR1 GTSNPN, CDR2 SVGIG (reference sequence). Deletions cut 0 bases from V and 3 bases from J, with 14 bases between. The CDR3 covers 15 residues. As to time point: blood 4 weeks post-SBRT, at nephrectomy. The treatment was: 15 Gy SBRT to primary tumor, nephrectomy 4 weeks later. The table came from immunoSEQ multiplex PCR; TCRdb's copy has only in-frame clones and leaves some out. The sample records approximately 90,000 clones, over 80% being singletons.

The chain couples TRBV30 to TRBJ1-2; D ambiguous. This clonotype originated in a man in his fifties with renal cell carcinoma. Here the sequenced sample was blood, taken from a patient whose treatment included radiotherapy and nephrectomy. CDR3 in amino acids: CAWSVPSSDYYGYTF. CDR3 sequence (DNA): TGTGCCTGGAGTGTACCATCCTCAGACTACTATGGCTACACCTTC.